The 14 T cell receptor beta chains in this list originate from one sample, sequenced in a study of shared clonotypes between healthy human individuals. TCRdb keeps only in-frame clones here, not all; method: immunoSEQ multiplex PCR. The table lists some 2,400,000 clones, 90% to 96% of them singletons. The sample taken for sequencing was naive CD4+ T cells sorted from blood. The subset here: CD45RA+ positively selected. These receptors were collected from a man between 18 and 35 years old in good health.

This chain connects TRBV5-1 to TRBJ2-3; tentatively, D is TRBD1 or TRBD2 (5 bases each). Germline lookup yields CDR1 SGHRS and CDR2 YFSETQ. Trimming pared 6 bases from V and 5 bases from J, leaving 10 bases between. The CDR3 totals 12 residues. CDR3 residues: CASTSGGDTQYF. The CDR3 nucleotides read TGCGCCAGCACCTCTGGGGGAGATACGCAGTATTTT.

The V call is TRBV30, the J call TRBJ2-5, with 8 bases that match TRBD2. Germline V gene sequence: CDR1 GTSNPN, CDR2 SVGIG (reference sequence). V was clipped by 0 bases and J by 4 bases; unmatched bases: 4. The CDR3 extends over 14 amino acids. The CDR3, as DNA: TGTGCCTGGAGTGTTTTAGCGGGAACAGAGACCCAGTACTTC. It yields the protein CAWSVLAGTETQYF. The entire variable domain, with the rest obtained from reference TRBV30 and TRBJ2-5, is as follows: SQTIHQWPATLVQPVGSPLSLECTVEGTSNPNLYWYRQAAGRGLQLLFYSVGIGQISSEVPQNLSASRPQDRQFILSSKKLLLSDSGFYLCAWSVLAGTETQYFGPGTRLLVL.

This sequence joins TRBV7-8 and TRBJ2-7; the D gene is possibly TRBD2 (6 bases). V was cut by 5 bases and J by 6 bases, with 20 bases left in between. Looked up from germline, CDR1 is SGHVS and CDR2 is FQNEAQ. The CDR3 length is 15 residues. The CDR3 region is CASSPLELGGAEQYF. In nucleotides, the CDR3 is TGTGCCAGCAGCCCACTCGAACTAGGAGGGGCCGAGCAGTACTTC.

The rearrangement joins TRBV7-9 to TRBJ1-2; D not resolved. V dropped 1 base and J dropped 1 base, with 7 bases sitting between them. CDR1 and CDR2 from the germline V gene are SEHNR and FQNEAQ (reference sequence). The length of the CDR3 is 14 residues. In nucleotides, the CDR3 is TGTGCCAGCAGCTTAGAGGCACTTAACTATGGCTACACCTTC. It yields the protein CASSLEALNYGYTF.

The chain combines TRBV7-9 with TRBJ1-1; D gene ambiguous. The CDR3 extends over 18 amino acids. Germline-derived CDR1 and CDR2 are SEHNR and FQNEAQ (reference sequence). V dropped 1 base and J dropped 0 bases, with 18 bases sitting between them. CDR3 DNA sequence: TGTGCCAGCAGCTTAGGTAGCGGGAAGTTTGGGATGAACACTGAAGCTTTCTTT. Protein sequence: CASSLGSGKFGMNTEAFF. The whole variable domain, remainder taken from reference TRBV7-9 and TRBJ1-1, is DTGVSQNPRHKITKRGQNVTFRCDPISEHNRLYWYRQTLGQGPEFLTYFQNEAQLEKSRLLSDRFSAERPKGSFSTLEIQRTEQGDSAMYLCASSLGSGKFGMNTEAFFGQGTRLTVV.

The DNA of the CDR3 is TGTGCCAGCAGCTCCCTTCAGCGGTCCTCCACAGATACGCAGTATTTT. Protein: CASSSLQRSSTDTQYF. V is TRBV11-2 and J is TRBJ2-3, with TRBD2 as a possible D gene (5 bases). V was shortened by 4 bases and J by 2 bases, with 16 bases between the two germline ends. Germline CDR1 reads SGHAT; CDR2 reads FQNNGV. The CDR3 covers 16 residues.

As concerns this clone: The sample holds other DNA sequences that translate to the same CDR3. V is TRBV7-2 and J is TRBJ2-3; 13 bases align to TRBD2. The CDR3 runs 14 residues. The ends lost 1 base at V and 8 bases at J; junction bases unmatched: 0. Germline lookup yields CDR1 SGHTA and CDR2 FQGNSA. The CDR3 loop is CASSLGLAGGTQYF. CDR3 DNA sequence: TGTGCCAGCAGCTTAGGACTAGCGGGGGGTACGCAGTATTTT.

The J gene is TRBJ1-4, the V gene TRBV10-3; no reliable D call. The ends were cut back, 6 bases at V and 5 bases at J, with 13 bases in the middle. CDR3 length equals 14 residues. Germline V CDR1 and CDR2: ENHRY, SYGVKD. The CDR3 nucleotides read TGTGCCATCAGCGAGGGCTTGGGGAATGAAAAACTGTTTTTT. It yields the protein CAISEGLGNEKLFF.

This rearrangement joins TRBV14 to TRBJ2-1, with D perhaps TRBD1 (6 bases). The germline V and J ends were trimmed by 7 bases and 7 bases, with 17 bases remaining between them. Germline V lookup: CDR1 SGHDN, CDR2 FVKESK. CDR3 length: 14 amino acids. DNA for the CDR3: TGTGCCAGCAAAACCACAGGGAAAAGAAATGAGCAGTTCTTC. It codes for CASKTTGKRNEQFF.

The chain links TRBV4-1 to TRBJ1-1, with D maybe TRBD1 (6 bases). Germline values: CDR1 MGHRA, CDR2 YSYEKL. Trimming left V 4 bases short and J 11 bases short, with 20 bases between. The CDR3 loop spans 14 amino acids. CDR3 loop: CASSLGGLTARAFF. CDR3 coding DNA: TGCGCCAGCAGCCTTGGGGGCCTTACCGCGAGGGCTTTCTTT.

This chain links TRBV9 with TRBJ2-2; no clear D gene. Per germline, CDR1 SGDLS and CDR2 YYNGEE. V gave up 0 bases and J gave up 0 bases, with 6 bases separating them. This CDR3 spans 15 amino acids. The CDR3 nucleotides read TGTGCCAGCAGCGTAGAGCCCTCGAACACCGGGGAGCTGTTTTTT. Its translation is CASSVEPSNTGELFF.

The genes are TRBV7-9 and TRBJ1-4; no clear D gene. V was cut by 5 bases and J by 5 bases, with 15 bases left in between. Germline CDR1 reads SEHNR; CDR2 reads FQNEAQ (reference sequence). CDR3 length: 15 amino acids. The CDR3 nucleotides are TGTGCCAGCAGCCGCCGGACGGGTACAAATGAAAAACTGTTTTTT. Translating gives CASSRRTGTNEKLFF.

Concerning this clone: Other DNA sequences from this sample encode an identical CDR3 as well. The V gene is TRBV5-1, the J gene TRBJ2-6; D not certain. Germline V gene lookup returns CDR1 SGHRS and CDR2 YFSETQ. The CDR3 extends over 15 amino acids. The germline V and J ends were trimmed by 3 bases and 2 bases, with 9 bases remaining between them. In DNA, the CDR3 is TGCGCCAGCAGCTCGGCTGGTGCTGGGGCCAACGTCCTGACTTTC. It translates to CASSSAGAGANVLTF.

This sequence joins TRBV30 and TRBJ2-7; D is unresolved. The germline V gene encodes CDR1 GTSNPN and CDR2 SVGIG (reference sequence). The CDR3 covers 14 residues. The ends were cut back, 1 base at V and 3 bases at J, with 13 bases in the middle. The CDR3 loop is CAWSDIKNLYEQYF. The CDR3 DNA reads as TGTGCCTGGAGTGACATAAAAAACCTCTACGAGCAGTACTTC.